This T cell receptor (beta chain) stems from a study of metastatic and nonmetastatic thyroid tumors. In the study overall: Across blood and tumor or nodule tissue, repertoires from malignant and benign thyroid patients were compared with one another.

Study outcomes and limitations: Malignant thyroid tumors reportedly had TCR beta diversity that was significantly higher than in benign nodules, in blood and tumor.

The ends lost 0 bases at V and 8 bases at J; junction bases unmatched: 4. In germline, CDR1 is SEHNR, CDR2 FQNEAQ (reference sequence). The CDR3 is made up of 14 amino acids. With MiXCR, TCRdb reprocessed the PCR reads. There are tens of thousands of clones in the sample; 20% to 25% occur only once, and over 3% lies in the top ten. Thyroid surgery had not been preceded by any treatment in any patient. Note on this clone: Its antigen is not identified.

The V and J genes are TRBV7-9 and TRBJ1-1; TRBD1 matches 9 bases. The TCR sequence derives from a male donor with papillary thyroid cancer or a benign thyroid nodule (not recorded which). Some clones in this sample may be carry-over from other donors' samples. The sequenced material came from blood. CDR3 protein: CASSLAPGQGEAFF. The CDR3 region has the DNA TGTGCCAGCAGCTTAGCGCCGGGACAGGGCGAAGCTTTCTTT.